This is a list of T cell receptor beta chains from one sample in a study of blood T cell repertoires in COVID-19. Profiling relied on immunoSEQ multiplex PCR, and the TCRdb table lists in-frame clones only, not all of them. The profile shows some 21,000 clones, more than 85% of them singletons. Sequencing used peripheral blood. Receptor source: a man aged 65 to 85 with active COVID-19. Each CDR3 is given without its conserved first and last residue.

CDR3	V	J
ASSLAPGTSGANEQF	TRBV7-7	TRBJ2-1
ASSPYLDYPITGELF	TRBV18	TRBJ2-2
ASSTGQGIGGYT	TRBV5-4	TRBJ1-2
ASSLSWGTALNQPQH	TRBV27	TRBJ1-5
ASSLGTVGGLGGYT	TRBV5-5	TRBJ1-2
ASSLGGGTETQY	TRBV7-9	TRBJ2-5
SVDLGRPETQY	TRBV29-1	TRBJ2-5
ASSSLASTDTQY	TRBV19	TRBJ2-3
ASSQPSLGGYEQY	TRBV3-1/TRBV3-2	TRBJ2-7
ASSLNRNYGYT	TRBV7-3	TRBJ1-2
ASSLVAGGDTQY	TRBV11-3	TRBJ2-3
ASSLEGARDTEAF	TRBV5-1	TRBJ1-1
AGRSTASGNTIY	TRBV28	TRBJ1-3
ASSYSGEGGYGYT	TRBV6-6	TRBJ1-2
ASSPRGGRYTEAF	TRBV3-1/TRBV3-2	TRBJ1-1
AWRRTGTAGEQF	TRBV30	TRBJ2-1
ASSKARDPEAF	TRBV21-1	TRBJ1-1
ASSPGHQETQY	TRBV18	TRBJ2-5
ASSLNPSGMGNEQF	TRBV27	TRBJ2-1
SARVAGGKSLRYNEQF	TRBV20-1	TRBJ2-1
SVEVVAPGTEAF	TRBV29-1	TRBJ1-1
ASSPYGTGGSGQPQH	TRBV18	TRBJ1-5
AWMRVGELF	TRBV30	TRBJ2-2
ASSASRDYGYT	TRBV2	TRBJ1-2
ASSSGTGLHYEQY	TRBV11-3	TRBJ2-7
ASTQSGGQHGELF	TRBV2	TRBJ2-2
ASLIGETAGSPLH	TRBV2	TRBJ1-6
ATSREGAADTQY	TRBV15	TRBJ2-3
ASSHSRSGFGYT	TRBV11-2	TRBJ1-2
ASSLQGHYGYT	TRBV5-6	TRBJ1-2
SAQGPYEQY	TRBV20-1	TRBJ2-7
ASSFGGETQY	TRBV5-1	TRBJ2-5
ATSGAKGPYGYT	TRBV15	TRBJ1-2
ASSPGQSYGYT	TRBV12-3/TRBV12-4	TRBJ1-2
ASTGTGGLYEQY	TRBV7-2	TRBJ2-7
ASSWTGTGAAEAF	TRBV13	TRBJ1-1
ASSPGGTDQETQY	TRBV7-8	TRBJ2-5
SARPYGTQY	TRBV20-1	TRBJ2-5
ASSKAQDVTYEQY	TRBV19	TRBJ2-7
ASSFTENTEAF	TRBV12-3/TRBV12-4	TRBJ1-1
ASSRPGLAEFTGELF	TRBV11-3	TRBJ2-2
ASSQVGNEQF	TRBV3-1/TRBV3-2	TRBJ2-1
ASSQADRINEKLF	TRBV3-1/TRBV3-2	TRBJ1-4
ARKGTGVLQVPKNIQY	TRBV7-5	TRBJ2-4
ASSLYGHSNEKLF	TRBV27	TRBJ1-4
ASSLAGQGRNEQF	TRBV5-1	TRBJ2-1
ASSLDAGNTGELF	TRBV5-1	TRBJ2-2
ASSLIVTEAF	TRBV7-9	TRBJ1-1
ASSPGRGIDEQY	TRBV18	TRBJ2-7
ASSPHVSQETQY	TRBV9	TRBJ2-5
ASSTSGNNQPQH	TRBV9	TRBJ1-5
ASSQDLPYEQY	TRBV14	TRBJ2-7